These T cell receptor beta chains were read from a single sample in a study of T cell repertoires in cytomegalovirus infection. TCRdb redid the calling of the reads with MiXCR, one entry per CDR3 protein. This sample yields 110,000 to 150,000 distinct CDR3 sequences, of which 32% are seen a single time; about 52% belongs to the top ten. Antigens for these TCRs are unknown. The input for sequencing was CD8+ T cells from cultured PBMCs, taken from culture after CMV antigen stimulation. Receptors were obtained from a human donor in good health (CMV status not recorded). Some clones in this sample may be carry-over from other donors' samples. CDR3s include the opening cysteine and the closing phenylalanine or tryptophan. Fields, in order: V gene, J gene, clone size, D gene, CDR3 DNA, CDR3 protein. The D gene is left open where the match is weak. A row's size may be missing; if present it is once, few, many or a size class.

v_gene: TRBV12-3/TRBV12-4
j_gene: TRBJ2-1
abundance: few
d_gene: TRBD2
CDR3nt: TGTGCCAGCAGTTTTCAGGGCGGGGGATACAATGAGCAGTTCTTC
CDR3aa: CASSFQGGGYNEQFF

v_gene: TRBV11-2
j_gene: TRBJ2-1
abundance: few
d_gene: NA
CDR3nt: TGTGCCAGCAGCTTAGTAGGCGGAAGAGGGGAGCAGTTCTTC
CDR3aa: CASSLVGGRGEQFF

v_gene: TRBV12-3/TRBV12-4
j_gene: TRBJ2-1
abundance: NA
d_gene: TRBD2
CDR3nt: TGTGCCAGCACCGGCCCCCGTCTAGCGGGGGCAGGTGAGCAGTTCTTC
CDR3aa: CASTGPRLAGAGEQFF

v_gene: TRBV2
j_gene: TRBJ2-1
abundance: NA
d_gene: NA
CDR3nt: TGTGCCAGCAGTTCTCAACGGGGGATTGGTGGTGAGCAGTTCTTC
CDR3aa: CASSSQRGIGGEQFF

v_gene: TRBV20-1
j_gene: TRBJ1-1
abundance: NA
d_gene: NA
CDR3nt: TGCAGTGCTAGACAGCTGACGGGGTCCACTGAAGCTTTCTTT
CDR3aa: CSARQLTGSTEAFF

v_gene: TRBV19
j_gene: TRBJ2-7
abundance: NA
d_gene: NA
CDR3nt: TGTGCCAGTAGCTCATCCAGTGAGTACGAGCAGTACTTC
CDR3aa: CASSSSSEYEQYF

v_gene: TRBV6-6
j_gene: TRBJ2-2
abundance: NA
d_gene: NA
CDR3nt: TGTGCCAGCAGTTACGAGAACACCGGGGAGCTGTTTTTT
CDR3aa: CASSYENTGELFF

v_gene: TRBV7-3
j_gene: TRBJ1-4
abundance: NA
d_gene: NA
CDR3nt: TGTGCCAGCAGCGAACAGGGAAATAATGAAAAACTGTTTTTT
CDR3aa: CASSEQGNNEKLFF

v_gene: TRBV12-3/TRBV12-4
j_gene: TRBJ2-1
abundance: NA
d_gene: NA
CDR3nt: TGTGCCAGCAGTTGGGGTCTAGCATCCAATGAGCAGTTCTTC
CDR3aa: CASSWGLASNEQFF

v_gene: TRBV7-2
j_gene: TRBJ1-5
abundance: many
d_gene: TRBD1
CDR3nt: TGTGCCAGCAGCTCACGGGACAGCTATCAGCCCCAGCATTTT
CDR3aa: CASSSRDSYQPQHF

v_gene: TRBV28
j_gene: TRBJ2-7
abundance: many
d_gene: NA
CDR3nt: TGTGCCAGCGGTCAACAGGCCCCCTACTACGAGCAGTACTTC
CDR3aa: CASGQQAPYYEQYF

v_gene: TRBV7-6
j_gene: TRBJ2-1
abundance: many
d_gene: NA
CDR3nt: TGTGCCAGCAGCTTAGGAGGAGACAGCTCCTACAATGAGCAGTTCTTC
CDR3aa: CASSLGGDSSYNEQFF

v_gene: TRBV5-8
j_gene: TRBJ1-2
abundance: many
d_gene: NA
CDR3nt: TGTGCCAGCAGCTTTCCCGGGTCCTTCCGCTTC
CDR3aa: CASSFPGSFRF

v_gene: TRBV6-2/TRBV6-3
j_gene: TRBJ2-2
abundance: many
d_gene: TRBD1
CDR3nt: TGTGCCAGCAGTTATTGGACAGGGTTTAGTTCCGGGGAGCTGTTTTTT
CDR3aa: CASSYWTGFSSGELFF

v_gene: TRBV7-6
j_gene: TRBJ2-1
abundance: few
d_gene: TRBD1
CDR3nt: TGTGCCACGGACAGGGGGGGGTACAATGAGCAGTTCTTC
CDR3aa: CATDRGGYNEQFF

v_gene: TRBV6-5
j_gene: TRBJ1-5
abundance: NA
d_gene: NA
CDR3nt: TGTGCCAGCAGCAAGCGTGGGGGAAGCAATCAGCCCCAGCATTTT
CDR3aa: CASSKRGGSNQPQHF

v_gene: TRBV5-1
j_gene: TRBJ2-3
abundance: few
d_gene: NA
CDR3nt: TGCGCCAGCAGCTTGGCTCCGTCAGGGATGAACACAGATACGCAGTATTTT
CDR3aa: CASSLAPSGMNTDTQYF

v_gene: TRBV7-9
j_gene: TRBJ2-1
abundance: NA
d_gene: TRBD2
CDR3nt: TGTGCCAGCAGCTCTCCTACTAGCGTCAATGAGCAGTTCTTC
CDR3aa: CASSSPTSVNEQFF

v_gene: TRBV19
j_gene: TRBJ2-7
abundance: few
d_gene: NA
CDR3nt: TGTGCCAGTAGTATCGGTGGGGGCAGCGAGCAGTACTTC
CDR3aa: CASSIGGGSEQYF

v_gene: TRBV7-2
j_gene: TRBJ2-5
abundance: NA
d_gene: TRBD1
CDR3nt: TGTGCCAGCAGCGCCCAAGGGCGCCAGGGGGAAGAGACCCAGTACTTC
CDR3aa: CASSAQGRQGEETQYF

v_gene: TRBV27
j_gene: TRBJ2-7
abundance: NA
d_gene: NA
CDR3nt: TGTGCCAGCAGTTTAGAGGGAATTAACGAGCAGTACTTC
CDR3aa: CASSLEGINEQYF

v_gene: TRBV7-9
j_gene: TRBJ2-3
abundance: few
d_gene: NA
CDR3nt: TGTGCCAGCAGCCCCTCGGGTGCAGATACGCAGTATTTT
CDR3aa: CASSPSGADTQYF

v_gene: TRBV29-1
j_gene: TRBJ2-7
abundance: NA
d_gene: TRBD1
CDR3nt: TGCAGCGTTGTTGGTCGGGACAGGGGGACCTACGAGCAGTACTTC
CDR3aa: CSVVGRDRGTYEQYF